What follows is one T cell receptor (beta chain) and its context. This entry is derived from a study of blood T cell repertoires in COVID-19. As for the study in general: Sites in the United States, Italy and Spain provided acute and convalescent COVID-19 samples.

Repertoires were generated with immunoSEQ multiplex PCR, while TCRdb's copy carries only in-frame clones and drops some. The sample records roughly 520,000 clones, over 75% being singletons. Sequenced input: PBMCs or T cells enriched from blood (not recorded which). The sequence derives from a woman aged 40 to 50 who had recovered from COVID-19.

The CDR3 loop reads CASSEARGSPLHF. The CDR3 DNA follows: TGTGCCAGCAGCGAGGCAAGGGGATCACCCCTCCACTTT. The chain carries TRBV9 and TRBJ1-6, with a weak D call TRBD1 (5 bases). The CDR3 contains 13 residues. The germline V and J ends were trimmed by 3 bases and 10 bases, with 11 bases remaining between them. Germline V gene data show CDR1 as SGDLS and CDR2 as YYNGEE.